This section outlines one TCR beta chain sequence together with its context. This sample is part of a study of Graves' ophthalmopathy and Graves' hyperthyroidism. For repertoire sequencing, the TCR beta CDR3 regions were amplified from RNA transcripts. Second-round multiplex PCR followed a first-round RT-PCR using HTBI primers. One entry per CDR3 protein, called by TCRdb with MiXCR from the multiplex PCR reads. Here the sample spans hundreds of thousands of distinct CDR3 sequences, about a fifth being singletons. The sample was peripheral blood. The clonotype was recovered from a woman under 30 with stable Graves' hyperthyroidism. Some clones in this sample may be carry-over from other donors' samples.

As DNA, the CDR3 is TGCAGTGCTAGAATGGACACCGGGGAGCTGTTTTTT. It codes for CSARMDTGELFF. The V gene is TRBV20-1, the J gene TRBJ2-2, with D hard to call. Between the trimmed V and J ends, which lost 2 bases and 3 bases, there was a span of 4 bases. The CDR3 sequence is 12 residues long. CDR1 DFQATT and CDR2 SNEGSKA come from the germline V gene (reference sequence).